What follows are 28 T cell receptor beta chains derived from one specimen sequenced in a study of T cells in Graves' hyperthyroidism and ophthalmopathy. The TCR beta CDR3 regions underwent amplification using RNA transcripts as the source. TCR CDR3 underwent first-round RT-PCR with the HTBI primer set. TCRdb recomputed calls from the multiplex PCR reads with MiXCR, one row per CDR3 protein. Of approximately 500,000 distinct CDR3 sequences listed, 40% to 55% were seen once; the top ten hold about 8.3%. The source material was peripheral blood or thyroid tissue (not recorded which). The receptors shown here come from a woman aged 18-29 years with Graves' hyperthyroidism.

This clonotype was observed many times. V usage is TRBV12-3 or TRBV12-4 and J usage is TRBJ2-7, with 8 bases matching TRBD1. This CDR3 has 14 residues. V shed 6 bases, J shed 3 bases, and the junction held 7 bases outside the gene matches. The CDR3 spells CASRAGTGLYEQYF. CDR3 sequence (DNA): TGTGCCAGCAGAGCCGGGACAGGCCTCTACGAGCAGTACTTC.

CDR3 nucleotides: TGTGCCACCAGTGACCTCGGACTTCATGGCTACACCTTC. Residues: CATSDLGLHGYTF. The gene calls are TRBV24-1 and TRBJ1-2; D not resolved. Trimming took off 4 bases at V and 6 bases at J, with 11 bases between the two ends. There are 13 residues in the CDR3. Looked up from germline, CDR1 is KGHDR and CDR2 is SFDVKD.

This clonotype was found many times. The rearrangement joins TRBV13 to TRBJ2-7, with 10 bases that match TRBD2. Germline-derived CDR1 and CDR2 are PRHDT and FYEKMQ (reference sequence). Trimming took 5 bases from V and 4 from J; bases not matched to a gene: 5. The CDR3 has 14 residues. CDR3 in amino acids: CASSPSGSGYEQYF. CDR3 DNA: TGTGCCAGCAGCCCTAGCGGGAGCGGTTACGAGCAGTACTTC.

The gene calls are TRBV7-3 and TRBJ1-4; 7 nucleotides agree with TRBD1. Germline loops: CDR1 SGHTA, CDR2 FQGTGA. Unmatched junction bases numbered 7, after V lost 5 bases and J lost 7 bases. CDR3 size: 14 residues. The CDR3 coding sequence is TGTGCCAGCAGCGCCTCGACAGGGTCTGAAAAACTGTTTTTT. The encoded protein is CASSASTGSEKLFF.

The chain joins TRBV20-1 to TRBJ2-5, with 7 bases identical to TRBD1. The CDR3 totals 15 residues. Germline V gene sequence: CDR1 DFQATT, CDR2 SNEGSKA (reference sequence). V gave up 3 bases and J gave up 5 bases; unmatched junction bases: 12. The CDR3 nucleotides read TGCAGTGCTAGGGAAGGGGGCTTTTTTCCCGAGACCCAGTACTTC. This codes for CSAREGGFFPETQYF.

This clonotype was picked up many times. V usage is TRBV11-3 and J usage is TRBJ1-6, with a weak D call TRBD1 (5 bases). Germline V gene data show CDR1 as SGHNT and CDR2 as YENEEA. The CDR3 is 14 amino acids. V was cut by 5 bases and J by 6 bases, with 11 bases left in between. CDR3 nucleotide sequence: TGTGCCAGCAGCGCCCCAGGGTCTAATTCACCCCTCCACTTT. Protein: CASSAPGSNSPLHF. Full variable domain (missing parts from reference TRBV11-3 and TRBJ1-6): EAGVVQSPRYKIIEKKQPVAFWCNPISGHNTLYWYLQNLGQGPELLIRYENEEAVDDSQLPKDRFSAERLKGVDSTLKIQPAELGDSAVYLCASSAPGSNSPLHFGNGTRLTVT.

The V call is TRBV9, the J call TRBJ2-5; D might be TRBD2 (6 bases). Trimming stripped 4 bases from V and 0 bases from J, with 13 bases between. The CDR3 runs 15 residues. Looked up from germline, CDR1 is SGDLS and CDR2 is YYNGEE. CDR3 loop: CASSPRDRDQETQYF. In DNA, the CDR3 is TGTGCCAGCAGCCCGCGGGACCGTGACCAAGAGACCCAGTACTTC.

V is TRBV27 and J is TRBJ2-5; D is possibly TRBD2 (6 bases). The CDR3 consists of 17 residues. Germline V lookup: CDR1 MNHEY, CDR2 SMNVEV (reference sequence). V gave up 3 bases and J gave up 0 bases, with 17 bases separating them. The CDR3 here is CASSLRQGGRYQETQYF. The CDR3 region has the DNA TGTGCCAGCAGTTTGAGGCAGGGTGGGAGGTACCAAGAGACCCAGTACTTC.

At least ten counts were recorded for this clonotype. The chain is built from TRBV6-1 and TRBJ1-1, with no clear D. The length of the CDR3 is 14 residues. Germline V gene data show CDR1 as MNHNS and CDR2 as SASEGT. The V end was cut by 2 bases, the J end by 5 bases, with 12 bases between. The CDR3 DNA follows: TGTGCCAGCAGTGAATTCGGCCGTTTGACTGAAGCTTTCTTT. Protein product: CASSEFGRLTEAFF.

In this sample, this clonotype turned up many times. The chain is built from TRBV5-6 and TRBJ1-2, with 7 bases that match TRBD1. CDR3 size: 17 residues. CDR1 is SGHDT and CDR2 is YYEEEE in the germline V gene. J gave up 5 bases and V 0 bases, and 13 bases lay outside the gene matches. The CDR3 DNA reads TGTGCCAGCAGCTTGGCTACTCTTCAGGGGGGATCATATGGCTACACCTTC. Its protein is CASSLATLQGGSYGYTF.

To note about this clonotype: A much larger clone differs by one base, so this may be a read error. The V call is TRBV12-3 or TRBV12-4, the J call TRBJ2-2; perhaps TRBD2 as D (5 bases). CDR3 size: 15 residues. V was trimmed by 2 bases and J by 0 bases, leaving 7 bases between them. The CDR3 loop reads CASSLWRTNTGELFF. The CDR3 nucleotides read TGTGCCAGCAGTTTATGGAGGACGAACACCGGGGAGCTGTTTTTT.

CDR3 residues: CATSRAVGGVTEAFF. The CDR3 bases are TGTGCCACCAGTCGGGCCGTAGGGGGGGTCACTGAAGCTTTCTTT. The chain couples TRBV24-1 to TRBJ1-1, with D tentatively TRBD1 (6 bases). Germline V gene data show CDR1 as KGHDR and CDR2 as SFDVKD. The CDR3 is 15 amino acids. Trimming pared 6 bases from V and 4 bases from J, leaving 17 bases between.

This clonotype has ten or more counts. The gene calls are TRBV4-2 and TRBJ2-5, with D perhaps being TRBD1 or TRBD2 (5 bases each). Germline assignment: CDR1 LGHNA and CDR2 YNFKEQ. There are 16 residues in the CDR3. Trimming stripped 4 bases from V and 0 bases from J, with 15 bases between. The CDR3 DNA reads TGTGCCAGCAGCCCCCGGGACGGCAAGTACCAAGAGACCCAGTACTTC. Its translation is CASSPRDGKYQETQYF.

Comments on this clonotype: With a much larger clone just one base away, this may be a read error. This rearrangement joins TRBV7-9 to TRBJ2-7; TRBD2 aligns across 13 bases. From germline, CDR1 is SEHNR and CDR2 FQNEAQ (reference sequence). The CDR3 extends over 15 amino acids. The V gene end was trimmed by 4 bases and the J gene end by 2 bases; junction bases not matched to a gene: 2. CDR3 sequence (DNA): TGTGCCAGCAGCTGGACTAGCGGGAGTACCTACGAGCAGTACTTC. Protein sequence: CASSWTSGSTYEQYF.

The gene calls are TRBV20-1 and TRBJ2-7; the match to TRBD2 covers 13 bases. This CDR3 region has 17 residues. Germline CDR1 DFQATT, CDR2 SNEGSKA (reference sequence). V dropped 5 bases and J dropped 2; count of bases not matched to a gene: 12. The CDR3 DNA sequence: TGCAGTGCTGGACCGCCTCCCGGGACTAGCGGGACCTACGAGCAGTACTTC. Translation gives CSAGPPPGTSGTYEQYF.

This clonotype has at least ten counts. This chain uses TRBV6-1 with TRBJ2-5; the match to TRBD2 covers 16 bases. The CDR3 has 19 amino acids. The trim removed 8 bases at V and 3 bases at J, leaving 15 bases unmatched. The germline V gene has CDR1 MNHNS and CDR2 SASEGT. CDR3 sequence reads: CASWGPGTSGRALKETQYF. CDR3 DNA: TGTGCCAGCTGGGGTCCCGGGACTAGCGGGAGGGCCCTGAAAGAGACCCAGTACTTC.

This clonotype was detected ten times or more. This sequence joins TRBV6-1 and TRBJ1-1; the D is unclear. The CDR3 has 14 amino acids. Trimming removed 7 bases at V and 1 base at J, with 13 bases between. Germline V gives CDR1 MNHNS, CDR2 SASEGT. CDR3 DNA: TGTGCCAGCACCCAGTTACCCGAGAACACTGAAGCTTTCTTT. This encodes CASTQLPENTEAFF.

As DNA, the CDR3 is TGCAGCGTTGAAGATCGTGGCAGGGCATCAGCCGAAGCTTTCTTT. This codes for CSVEDRGRASAEAFF. The rearrangement links TRBV29-1 to TRBJ1-1; TRBD1 might be the D (5 bases). There are 15 residues in the CDR3. The V end was cut by 0 bases, the J end by 8 bases, with 19 bases between. The germline gives CDR1 SQVTM, CDR2 ANQGSEA.

In the case of this clonotype: The CDR3 does not close with the conserved phenylalanine or tryptophan, likely indicating a read error. No DNA is shown, since the ends of the CDR3 on it are uncertain; the CDR3 is the one TCRdb lists. The chain combines TRBV7-2 with TRBJ2-6; the tabulated D call, TRBD1, remains unverified against the DNA. Inclusive of both ends, the CDR3 amounts to 8 amino acids. The V gene's germline CDR1 is SGHTA and CDR2 FQGNSA. CDR3 sequence reads: CASSLGET.

Written as DNA, the CDR3 is TGTGCCAGCAGTGCTGAACCCGGGTACAACTATGGCTACACCTTC. Translating it yields CASSAEPGYNYGYTF. The rearrangement joins TRBV6-1 to TRBJ1-2; no reliable D call. This CDR3 comprises 15 residues. CDR1 is MNHNS and CDR2 is SASEGT in the germline V gene. The V gene lost 4 bases and the J gene lost 2 bases, with 14 bases spanning the gap.

Remarks on this clonotype: A clone one base away is much larger, so this may be a read error. J is TRBJ2-6 and V is TRBV6-1; TRBD1 aligns across 10 bases. The CDR3 runs to 17 residues. Germline V gives CDR1 MNHNS, CDR2 SASEGT. The DNA of the CDR3 is TGTGCCAGCGGTGGGACAGGGGAGGGTTGGGGGGCCAACGTCCCGACTTTC. Its translation is CASGGTGEGWGANVPTF.

The rearrangement uses TRBV20-1 and TRBJ1-1; 9 bases agree with TRBD1. The V segment lost 5 bases and the J segment 6 bases; nucleotides outside the gene matches: 10. Germline V gene data show CDR1 as DFQATT and CDR2 as SNEGSKA (reference sequence). CDR3 size: 14 residues. CDR3 loop: CSAWTGARAAEAFF. DNA for the CDR3: TGCAGTGCTTGGACAGGGGCCCGCGCCGCTGAAGCTTTCTTT.

V usage is TRBV2 and J usage is TRBJ2-5; 10 nucleotides agree with TRBD2. Gene TRBJ2-1 matches the end of the DNA better, so the J call may be wrong. CDR3 length equals 13 residues. Germline CDR1 reads SNHLY; CDR2 reads FYNNEI. This chain's CDR3 is CASSAVLAGFQFF. CDR3 coding DNA: TGTGCCAGCAGTGCGGTACTAGCGGGATTTCAGTTCTTC.

Regarding this clonotype: A single base separates this from a much larger clone, so it may be a read error. The gene calls are TRBV5-8 and TRBJ2-2; D call uncertain. The germline V gene has CDR1 SGHTS and CDR2 YDEGEE. The V and J ends lost 2 bases and 3 bases respectively, with 11 bases between them. The CDR3 is made up of 15 amino acids. CDR3 protein: CASSLRQADTGELFF. The DNA of the CDR3 is TGTGCCAGCAGCTTAAGGCAGGCGGACACCGGGGAGCTGTTTTTT. Complete variable domain (other parts from reference TRBV5-8 and TRBJ2-2): EAGVTQSPTHLIKTRGQQATLRCSPISGHTSVYWYQQALGLGLQFLLWYDEGEERNRGNFPPRFSGRQFPNYSSELNVNALELEDSALYLCASSLRQADTGELFFGEGSRLTVL.

In this sample, this clonotype turned up a few times. The chain carries TRBV7-7 and TRBJ2-1; 9 bases fit TRBD1. CDR3 length: 15 amino acids. The J segment lost 7 bases and the V segment lost 5 bases, leaving 9 bases of the junction unmatched. Per the germline V gene, CDR1 is SSHAT and CDR2 is FNYEAQ (reference sequence). The CDR3 spells CASSLGQGIRNEQFF. CDR3 bases: TGTGCCAGCAGCCTCGGACAGGGGATCAGGAATGAGCAGTTCTTC.

This clonotype was seen at least ten times. The rearrangement links TRBV28 to TRBJ1-2; D possibly corresponds to TRBD1 (5 bases). CDR3 length: 14 residues. Germline V gene lookup returns CDR1 MDHEN and CDR2 SYDVKM. V shed 4 bases and J shed 4 bases, with 13 bases lying between them. The CDR3 nucleotides are TGTGCCAGCAGTTCATCAGGGCGAGGCTATGGCTACACCTTC. Translation: CASSSSGRGYGYTF.

The chain carries TRBV29-1 and TRBJ1-2, with TRBD1 matching over 9 bases. The V gene's germline CDR1 is SQVTM and CDR2 ANQGSEA. The CDR3 spans 12 residues. The V and J ends lost 5 bases and 8 bases, in that order; junction bases with no gene match: 6. CDR3 sequence reads: CSVTQGAKGYTF. CDR3 sequence (DNA): TGCAGCGTTACACAGGGGGCAAAGGGCTACACCTTC.

This clonotype was counted a single time. The gene calls are TRBV7-3 and TRBJ2-3; D is unresolved. V was cut by 4 bases and J by 0 bases, with 8 bases left in between. This CDR3 comprises 14 residues. Germline V gives CDR1 SGHTA, CDR2 FQGTGA. This chain's CDR3 is CASSSDGSTDTQYF. CDR3 DNA sequence: TGTGCCAGCAGCTCCGACGGGAGCACAGATACGCAGTATTTT.